The 12 T cell receptor beta chains below were found in one sample sequenced in a study of identical twins. Using its own MiXCR run on the 5' RACE reads, TCRdb lists one record per CDR3 protein. This sample has approximately 300,000 distinct CDR3 sequences; roughly 9.7% occur once, and the top ten carry roughly 7%. The sample also formed part of further work on yellow fever vaccine responses in identical twins.

What was sequenced was CD8+ T cells sorted from blood. The receptors were gathered from a woman aged 18-29 years in good health.

This clonotype was seen many times. The CDR3 DNA follows: TGCAGCCTTGTTACAGGGGTGGGCTACAATGAGCAGTTCTTC. Its protein product is CSLVTGVGYNEQFF. This chain connects TRBV29-1 to TRBJ2-1, with 7 bases identical to TRBD1. The length of the CDR3 is 14 residues. From germline, CDR1 is SQVTM and CDR2 ANQGSEA. V trimming: 8 bases; J trimming: 3 bases; junction bases outside the gene matches: 10.

The table lists this clonotype with a few counts. The rearrangement uses TRBV13 and TRBJ2-7; possible D gene TRBD2, 6 bases. Germline CDR1 PRHDT, CDR2 FYEKMQ (reference sequence). There are 15 residues in the CDR3. V was pared by 0 bases and J by 2 bases, with 11 bases between. The CDR3 region is CASSLGGSGPYEQYF. The DNA of the CDR3 is TGTGCCAGCAGCTTAGGCGGTAGCGGACCCTACGAGCAGTACTTC.

This clonotype was counted between two and nine times. The V and J genes are TRBV27 and TRBJ1-4; 7 positions match TRBD1. This CDR3 contains 14 residues. CDR1 is MNHEY, CDR2 SMNVEV, per germline (reference sequence). The J segment lost 10 bases and the V segment lost 3 bases, leaving 8 bases of the junction unmatched. The CDR3 sequence is CASSFRDRDRKLFF. CDR3 in DNA: TGTGCCAGCAGTTTTCGCGACAGGGACCGAAAACTGTTTTTT.

In this sample, this clonotype turned up many times. The chain uses TRBV9 and TRBJ2-3; the match to TRBD2 covers 14 bases. This CDR3 is 16 amino acids long. The ends lost 3 bases at V and 2 bases at J; junction bases unmatched: 2. CDR1 and CDR2 (germline): SGDLS, YYNGEE. The CDR3 DNA reads TGTGCCAGCAGCGCGGGACTAGCGGGGGCCACAGATACGCAGTATTTT. It is translated as CASSAGLAGATDTQYF.

This clonotype came up many times. The chain uses TRBV21-1 and TRBJ2-5; the table calls TRBD1, which could not be checked here. TRBV21-1 is marked as a pseudogene. CDR3 length: 16 residues. CDR3 DNA: TGTGCCAGCAGCAAATGTACAGGGGAGTTGCATGAGACCCAGTACTTC. Translated, it gives CASSKCTGELHETQYF.

This clonotype was recorded at least ten times. The chain recombines TRBV7-2 with TRBJ2-7, with D perhaps being TRBD1 or TRBD2 (5 bases each). Germline V gives CDR1 SGHTA, CDR2 FQGNSA. V was clipped by 5 bases and J by 0 bases, with 14 bases between them. The length of the CDR3 is 15 residues. The CDR3 reads CASSLSGTPSYEQYF. The DNA of the CDR3 is TGTGCCAGCAGCCTCAGTGGGACGCCCTCCTACGAGCAGTACTTC. The full variable domain, with the rest looked up from reference TRBV7-2 and TRBJ2-7, is GAGVSQSPSNKVTEKGKDVELRCDPISGHTALYWYRQSLGQGLEFLIYFQGNSAPDKSGLPSDRFSAERTGGSVSTLTIQRTQQEDSAVYLCASSLSGTPSYEQYFGPGTRLTVT.

This clonotype was observed a few times. In DNA, the CDR3 is TGCAGCGTTGACGAGGGGTTAAGTGGAAACACCATATATTTT. Translating it yields CSVDEGLSGNTIYF. V is TRBV29-1 and J is TRBJ1-3; TRBD1 might be the D (5 bases). CDR1 is SQVTM and CDR2 is ANQGSEA in the germline V gene. V gave up 3 bases and J gave up 3 bases, with 12 bases separating them. The CDR3 is 14 residues long.

The gene calls are TRBV12-3 or TRBV12-4 and TRBJ2-3; D perhaps matches TRBD1 (7 bases). V was shortened by 8 bases and J by 1 base, with 28 bases between the two germline ends. The CDR3 sequence is 19 residues long. DNA for the CDR3: TGTGCCAGCTGCCCGACAGGGTTCGAGTGGGAGGACCGCACAGATACGCAGTATTTT. It codes for CASCPTGFEWEDRTDTQYF.

This clonotype was seen a few times. The genes are TRBV12-3 or TRBV12-4 and TRBJ2-1, with D perhaps being TRBD1 or TRBD2 (6 bases each). This CDR3 is 13 amino acids long. With 3 bases removed from V and 6 bases from J, the gap between germline ends came to 9 bases. The CDR3 region has the DNA TGTGCCAGCAGTTTCGGGGGCCCCAATGAGCAGTTCTTC. Residues: CASSFGGPNEQFF.

The chain couples TRBV7-7 to TRBJ2-3, with D perhaps matching TRBD2 (6 bases). CDR1 is SSHAT and CDR2 is FNYEAQ in the germline V gene (reference sequence). The CDR3 extends over 14 amino acids. In DNA form, the CDR3 reads TGTGCTAGCGCGTCGGGGGAGGGCACAGATACGCAGTATTTT. As protein: CASASGEGTDTQYF.

This clonotype was counted at least ten times. V is TRBV15 and J is TRBJ2-1; possible D gene TRBD2, 6 bases. V was cut by 3 bases and J by 0 bases, with 12 bases left in between. The CDR3 consists of 16 residues. Germline V gene sequence: CDR1 LNHNV, CDR2 YYDKDF (reference sequence). The CDR3 DNA is TGTGCCACCAGCAGTAGTTGGACTAACTCCTACAATGAGCAGTTCTTC. It translates to CATSSSWTNSYNEQFF.

Many counts were recorded for this clonotype. The V call is TRBV4-3, the J call TRBJ2-1; D is undetermined. The V and J ends lost 3 bases and 0 bases respectively, with 12 bases between them. The CDR3 sequence is 16 residues long. Germline V gene data show CDR1 as LGHNA and CDR2 as YSLEER. The CDR3, as DNA: TGCGCCAGCAGCCAGTCTCCAGGAAGCTCCTACAATGAGCAGTTCTTC. This sequence encodes CASSQSPGSSYNEQFF.